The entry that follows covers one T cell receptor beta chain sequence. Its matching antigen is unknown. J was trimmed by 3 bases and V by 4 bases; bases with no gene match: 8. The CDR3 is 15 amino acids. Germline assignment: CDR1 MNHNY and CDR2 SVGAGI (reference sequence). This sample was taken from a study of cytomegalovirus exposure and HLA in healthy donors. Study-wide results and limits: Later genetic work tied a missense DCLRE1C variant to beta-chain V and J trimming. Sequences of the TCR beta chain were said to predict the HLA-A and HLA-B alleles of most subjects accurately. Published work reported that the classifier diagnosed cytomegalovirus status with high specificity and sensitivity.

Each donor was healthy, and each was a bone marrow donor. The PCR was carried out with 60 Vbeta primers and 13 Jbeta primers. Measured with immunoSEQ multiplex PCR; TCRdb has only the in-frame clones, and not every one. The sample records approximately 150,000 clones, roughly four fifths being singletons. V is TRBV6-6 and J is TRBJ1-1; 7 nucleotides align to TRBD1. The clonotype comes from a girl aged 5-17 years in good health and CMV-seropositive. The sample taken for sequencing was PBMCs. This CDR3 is CASSSHLTGYTEAFF. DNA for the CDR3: TGTGCCAGCAGTTCCCACCTGACAGGGTACACTGAAGCTTTCTTT.